This TCR beta chain was captured by sequencing in a study of beta chain features in type 1 diabetes. General study points: Moderate yet significant TCRB CDR3 shortening was seen in Type 1 diabetes patients in all four CD4+ subsets.

Each of the CD4+ naive, central memory, regulatory and stem cell-like memory populations was sorted via CD45RO/CCR7/CD25/CD127/CD95/CD27. All of the sorted populations showed purity greater than 98%. Reverse transcribing all isolated RNA meant expressed TCRB transcripts were sequenced. Here immunoSEQ multiplex PCR was the method, and the copy in TCRdb shows in-frame clones only, minus some. The profile shows fewer than 250,000 clones, roughly an eighth of them singletons. Points on this clone: Its antigen is still unknown.

The CDR3 has 14 residues. CDR1 and CDR2 from the germline V gene are MNHEY and SVGAGI. Unmatched junction bases numbered 11, after V lost 5 bases and J lost 13 bases. The rearrangement uses TRBV6-5 and TRBJ2-1; 10 bases agree with TRBD2. This clonotype was sampled from a woman between 40 and 50 years old in good health. The specimen was naive CD4+ T cells from blood. CDR3 bases: TGTGCCAGCAGTGCGGCTAGCGGGGGCCTCTACCAGTTCTTC. As protein: CASSAASGGLYQFF.